This TCR beta chain originates from a study of Siglec-9 on CD8 T cells in melanoma. On this clone: The antigen is not known.

Study results and caveats: Siglec-9 reportedly marks and regulates an effector memory CD8+ T-cell subset apparently accumulating in melanoma tumors.

Assay used: immunoSEQ multiplex PCR; TCRdb lists only in-frame clones, some missing. The profile shows almost 30,000 clones, about 80% of them singletons. The germline CDR1 and CDR2 sequences are PRHDT and FYEKMQ (reference sequence). This CDR3 is built from 16 residues. The V segment lost 1 base and the J segment 3 bases; nucleotides outside the gene matches: 4. The V and J genes are TRBV13 and TRBJ2-3, with 10 nucleotides matching TRBD2. The sample was Siglec-9- CD8+ T cells sorted from blood. The sequence was obtained from a human donor in good health. CDR3 protein: CASSLVSGRSTDTQYF. CDR3 coding DNA: TGTGCCAGCAGCTTAGTTAGCGGGAGGAGTACAGATACGCAGTATTTT.